This is a list of T cell receptor beta chains from one sample in a study of shared clonotypes between healthy human individuals. Produced via immunoSEQ multiplex PCR; TCRdb's table is partial and in-frame only. This table has 150,000 to 200,000 clones, over 50% appearing once. Sequencing was performed on memory CD4+ T cells sorted from blood. The receptors originated from a man aged 25 to 40 in good health. The CDR3 runs from the conserved cysteine through the conserved F or W. A D gene is named only where the DNA matches it firmly. The size field is filled for only some rows; it gives once, few, many or a size class.

CDR3 protein	CDR3 DNA	D gene	clone size	V gene	J gene
CASAGIITDTQYF	TGTGCCAGCGCGGGGATCATTACAGATACGCAGTATTTT	-	-	TRBV2	TRBJ2-3
CAISEHRVNEQYF	TGTGCCATCAGTGAGCACCGGGTCAACGAGCAGTACTTC	-	-	TRBV10-3	TRBJ2-7
CASSLAGTGGEKLFF	TGTGCCAGCAGCTTGGCCGGGACAGGGGGCGAAAAACTGTTTTTT	TRBD1	-	TRBV5-6	TRBJ1-4
CASSFAGVGANVLTF	TGTGCCAGCAGTTTCGCGGGGGTCGGGGCCAACGTCCTGACTTTC	TRBD2	-	TRBV28	TRBJ2-6
CASSLGLAVGETQYF	TGCGCCAGCAGCTTAGGACTAGCGGTAGGAGAGACCCAGTACTTC	TRBD2	-	TRBV5-1	TRBJ2-5
CASSPGLVVETQYF	TGTGCCAGCAGCCCGGGACTAGTCGTGGAGACCCAGTACTTC	TRBD2	-	TRBV7-2	TRBJ2-5
CSAPVWSEQFF	TGCAGTGCCCCCGTGTGGAGTGAGCAGTTCTTC	-	once	TRBV20-1	TRBJ2-1
CASSSGHQETQYF	TGTGCCAGCAGCTCGGGACACCAAGAGACCCAGTACTTC	-	few	TRBV11-3	TRBJ2-5
CASTIVGGAGPHF	TGTGCCAGCACCATCGTGGGGGGGGCAGGGCCCCACTTC	-	many	TRBV2	TRBJ2-7
CASSLGTGDTDTQYF	TGTGCCAGCAGCTTGGGGACGGGAGACACAGATACGCAGTATTTT	-	-	TRBV5-6	TRBJ2-3
CASSLKGTGGTSNTEAFF	TGTGCCAGCTCACTGAAAGGGACAGGTGGAACCTCGAACACTGAAGCTTTCTTT	TRBD1	-	TRBV18	TRBJ1-1
CASSFQGSVFGETQYF	TGTGCCAGCAGCTTTCAGGGGAGTGTTTTTGGAGAGACCCAGTACTTC	-	-	TRBV7-9	TRBJ2-5
CASTPGPSGANVLTF	TGTGCCAGCACCCCGGGGCCCTCTGGGGCCAACGTCCTGACTTTC	-	-	TRBV18	TRBJ2-6
CASSTRPYPTNEKLFF	TGTGCCAGTAGTACAAGACCGTATCCAACTAATGAAAAACTGTTTTTT	-	few	TRBV19	TRBJ1-4
CASSPGGFGEQYF	TGTGCCAGCTCACCCGGGGGTTTCGGCGAGCAGTACTTC	-	-	TRBV18	TRBJ2-7
CASSLGGQKGYEQYF	TGTGCCAGCAGCTTAGGGGGACAGAAAGGCTACGAGCAGTACTTC	TRBD1	-	TRBV7-2	TRBJ2-7
CAISESGREIYEQYF	TGTGCCATCAGTGAGTCGGGGCGGGAAATCTACGAGCAGTACTTC	-	-	TRBV10-3	TRBJ2-7
CASSRGQGVTQPQHF	TGTGCCAGCAGCAGGGGACAGGGAGTGACTCAGCCCCAGCATTTT	TRBD1	few	TRBV5-5	TRBJ1-5
CASSQDLGDEQFF	TGCGCCAGCAGCCAAGATCTGGGGGATGAGCAGTTCTTC	-	-	TRBV4-3	TRBJ2-1
CASSPFPALMNTEAFF	TGTGCCAGCTCACCCTTCCCGGCACTCATGAACACTGAAGCTTTCTTT	-	-	TRBV18	TRBJ1-1
CASSEQWSQPQHF	TGTGCCAGCAGTGAACAATGGTCTCAGCCCCAGCATTTT	-	few	TRBV6-1	TRBJ1-5
CASSYGLAGVDEQFF	TGCGCCAGCAGCTACGGGCTAGCGGGAGTCGATGAGCAGTTCTTC	TRBD2	few	TRBV5-1	TRBJ2-1